This T cell receptor (beta chain) was captured by sequencing in a study of beta chain features in type 1 diabetes (dated by TCRdb to the late 2010s). At the level of the whole study: No differences in mean age, gender distribution, total cell number or subset yield were found between patients and healthy donors. A total of some 100,000,000 sorted cells were examined across all samples, and the number of cells per subset was strongly correlated with RNA yield. In the study, TCRB repertoires of sorted circulating CD4+ T cell subsets from recently diagnosed type 1 diabetes patients were compared with those of matched healthy donors. Whereas all 28 donors provided naive and central memory subsets, regulatory and stem cell-like memory subsets were isolated from just 8 patients and about 8 healthy donors.

This clone was picked up a small number of times. The antigen it recognizes is unknown. No much larger clone is present one base from it, and per-base qualities are unavailable. The High Capacity cDNA Reverse Transcription Kit was used to reverse transcribe all of the isolated RNA, meaning that expressed TCRB transcripts were what got sequenced. Deep immunoSEQ sequencing was applied to naive, central memory and regulatory T cell samples, giving an average of around 4 million total reads per sample. Sorted cells were lysed in RLT buffer and RNA was extracted with DNase-treated RNeasy Micro or Mini kits, depending on cell number. To prevent cross-contamination, each cell subset was processed individually, whereas patient and healthy donor samples were processed jointly. The immunoSEQ multiplex PCR was used to amplify TCRB sequences from cDNA, yielding 87-bp fragments that span the CDR3 region. Amplicons were sequenced on the Illumina HiSeq platform. Concerning the study's data processing: PCR bias was corrected computationally using synthetic template baselines, and reads within Hamming distance 2 were collapsed, with unmergeable singletons discarded. Reads were aligned to IMGT to assign V, D and J genes, CDR3 length, and insertions or deletions at six rearrangement sites. Within each subset, clonotype counts were normalized to sorted cell number, and only after that were true diversity and Gini coefficients computed with the tcR R package. The overlap coefficient, calculated on TCRB nucleotide sequences, was used to quantify repertoire sharing. As a proxy for the pre-selection repertoire, out-of-frame TCRB sequences from naive cells were analyzed. Sourced from immuneACCESS, this table was stored by TCRdb with only in-frame sequences that have V and J called. A share of the clones is absent; for the studies checked, an unresolved V gene accounts for under half, and the remainder has no known explanation. The V and J calls and clone size come from that table; D and trimming were worked out from the DNA. Here the sample has approximately 600,000 clones; around an eighth occur a single time. More than 0.09% of the sample is taken by the ten largest.

Study-level results and caveats: PCR may preferentially amplify shorter templates, but because patient and control samples were amplified and corrected together, any resulting skew would affect both groups equally. Patients with type 1 diabetes made fewer insertions and deleted more nucleotides at VDJ recombination sites, implying thymic rearrangement abnormalities. In all four CD4+ subsets, TCRB CDR3 length was moderately but significantly shorter in type 1 diabetes patients. Naive, central memory and regulatory TCRB repertoires appeared more similar among patients than among healthy donors. HLA sub-analyses involved small numbers of individuals, so any influence of HLA type on TCRB rearrangement remained unresolved. Because cDNA was sequenced instead of genomic DNA, activated cells with high expression could be over-represented, although the groups did not differ in activation or CD3 levels.

Each donor gave one peripheral blood draw, averaging approximately 110 mL, which was collected into heparinised tubes. A BD FACSAria II and a panel including CD45RO, CCR7, CD25, CD127, CD95 and CD27 were used to sort naive, central memory, regulatory and stem cell-like memory CD4+ T cells. Purity was above 95% for every sorted population. PBMCs were separated immediately by Lymphoprep density gradient centrifugation and were stained directly, without being cultured. So that batch effects would be minimized, each experiment stained and sorted samples in pairs, pairing one healthy donor with one patient. Cut back by 8 bases and 4 bases, the V and J ends lie 17 bases apart. There are 14 amino acids in the CDR3, from cysteine to phenylalanine inclusive. Only CDR3 DNA remains: 42 bases, in frame from the first base. CDR1 is given as SGHTA and CDR2 as FQGNSA, both from the germline V gene.

The V and J genes are TRBV7-2 and TRBJ1-2, with no D gene named confidently. The origin of this receptor is a man in his thirties or forties with type 1 diabetes. What was sequenced was naive CD4+ T cells from blood. Interpreted using the paper, the cell subset or site label stands for: true naive CD4+ T cells. The DNA sequence is as follows: TGTGCCAGCCGCCGCTCCGTTTCCTCCTATGGCTACACCTTC. Protein translation: CASRRSVSSYGYTF.